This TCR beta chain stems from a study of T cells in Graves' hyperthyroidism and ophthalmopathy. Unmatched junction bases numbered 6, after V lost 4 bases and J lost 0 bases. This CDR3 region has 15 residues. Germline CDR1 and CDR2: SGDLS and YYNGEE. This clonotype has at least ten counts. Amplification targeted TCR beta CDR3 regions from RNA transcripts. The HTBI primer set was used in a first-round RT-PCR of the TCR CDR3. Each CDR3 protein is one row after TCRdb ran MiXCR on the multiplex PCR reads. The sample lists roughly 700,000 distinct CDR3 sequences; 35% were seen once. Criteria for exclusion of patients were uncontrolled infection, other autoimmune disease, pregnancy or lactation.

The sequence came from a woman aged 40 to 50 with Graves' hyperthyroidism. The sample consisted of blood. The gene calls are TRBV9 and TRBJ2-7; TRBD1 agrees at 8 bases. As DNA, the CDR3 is TGTGCCAGCAGCATTTCGGACAGGGCCTCCTACGAGCAGTACTTC. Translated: CASSISDRASYEQYF.